The entry that follows covers one T cell receptor (beta chain) sequence. This entry comes from a study of blood T cell repertoires in COVID-19. Exposed enrollees had met someone with a PCR-confirmed or clinician-diagnosed COVID-19 case at some point within the 2 weeks before study entry. The method was immunoSEQ multiplex PCR; TCRdb's version includes in-frame clones alone and lacks a portion of them. The sample lists 250,000 or so clones; 75% to 90% were seen once. Sequenced sample: PBMCs or T cells enriched from blood (not recorded which). The TCR originated in a woman between 40 and 50 years old who had been exposed to COVID-19.

The CDR3 bases are TGTGCCTGGAGTGCTATAAATGAGCAGTTCTTC. It encodes CAWSAINEQFF. The gene calls are TRBV30 and TRBJ2-1; D is unresolved. In germline, CDR1 is GTSNPN, CDR2 SVGIG (reference sequence). This CDR3 contains 11 residues. V gave up 1 base and J gave up 7 bases, with 5 bases separating them.